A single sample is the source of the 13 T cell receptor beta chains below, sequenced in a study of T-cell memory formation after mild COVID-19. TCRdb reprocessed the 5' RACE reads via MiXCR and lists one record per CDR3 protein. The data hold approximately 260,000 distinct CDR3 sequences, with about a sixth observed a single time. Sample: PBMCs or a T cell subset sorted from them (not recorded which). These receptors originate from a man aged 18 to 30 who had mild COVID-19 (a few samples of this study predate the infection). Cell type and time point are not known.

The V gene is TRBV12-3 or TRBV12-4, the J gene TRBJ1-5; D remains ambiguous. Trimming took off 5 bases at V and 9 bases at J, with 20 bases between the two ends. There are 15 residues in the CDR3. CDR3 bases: TGTGCCAGCAGTCAAAGTGGCGCCACCTCCGGGCCCCAGCATTTT. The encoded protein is CASSQSGATSGPQHF.

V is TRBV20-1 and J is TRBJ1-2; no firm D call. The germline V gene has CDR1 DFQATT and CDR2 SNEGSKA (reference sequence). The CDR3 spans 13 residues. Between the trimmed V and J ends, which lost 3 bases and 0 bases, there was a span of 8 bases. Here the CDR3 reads CSASPGSNYGYTF. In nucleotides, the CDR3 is TGCAGTGCTAGTCCGGGTTCTAACTATGGCTACACCTTC.

The CDR3 DNA sequence: TGTGCCACCAGCAGAGAACTACCAACGAGTACCTACAATGAGCAGTTCTTC. It translates to CATSRELPTSTYNEQFF. The rearrangement links TRBV15 to TRBJ2-1; D not resolved. Between the trimmed V and J ends, which lost 0 bases and 2 bases, there was a span of 14 bases. Germline CDR1 reads LNHNV; CDR2 reads YYDKDF (reference sequence). The CDR3 runs to 17 residues.

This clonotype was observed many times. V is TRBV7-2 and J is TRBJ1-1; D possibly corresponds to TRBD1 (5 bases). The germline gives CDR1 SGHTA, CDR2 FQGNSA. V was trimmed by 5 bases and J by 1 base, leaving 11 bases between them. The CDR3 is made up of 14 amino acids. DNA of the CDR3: TGTGCCAGCAGCACCCTCCAGGGGAACACTGAAGCTTTCTTT. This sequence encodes CASSTLQGNTEAFF.

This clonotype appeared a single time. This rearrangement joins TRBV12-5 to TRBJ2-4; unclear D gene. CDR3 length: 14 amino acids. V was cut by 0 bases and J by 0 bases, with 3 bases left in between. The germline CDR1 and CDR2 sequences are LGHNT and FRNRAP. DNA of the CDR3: TGTGCTAGTGGTTTGGTTTTAGCCAAAAACATTCAGTACTTC. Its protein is CASGLVLAKNIQYF.

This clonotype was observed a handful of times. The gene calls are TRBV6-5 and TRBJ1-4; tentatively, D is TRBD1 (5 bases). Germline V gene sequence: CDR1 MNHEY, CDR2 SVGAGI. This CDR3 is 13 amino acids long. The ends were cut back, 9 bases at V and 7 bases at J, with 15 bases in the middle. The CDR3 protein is CASAVGRGEKLFF. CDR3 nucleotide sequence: TGTGCCAGTGCCGTGGGACGAGGTGAAAAACTGTTTTTT.

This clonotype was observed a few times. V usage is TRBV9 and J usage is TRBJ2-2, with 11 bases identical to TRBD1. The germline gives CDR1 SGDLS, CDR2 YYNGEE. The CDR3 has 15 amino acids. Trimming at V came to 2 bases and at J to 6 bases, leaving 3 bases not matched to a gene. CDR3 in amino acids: CASSVGDRGAGELFF. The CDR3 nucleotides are TGTGCCAGCAGCGTCGGGGACAGGGGGGCCGGGGAGCTGTTTTTT.

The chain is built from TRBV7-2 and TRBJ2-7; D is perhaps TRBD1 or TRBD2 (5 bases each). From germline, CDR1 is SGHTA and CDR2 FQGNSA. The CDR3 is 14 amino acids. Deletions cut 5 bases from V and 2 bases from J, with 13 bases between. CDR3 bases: TGTGCCAGCAGCCCCGGGACGGTAACCTACGAGCAGTACGTC. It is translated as CASSPGTVTYEQYV.

As DNA, the CDR3 is TGTGCCAGCCGAACAGGTTATAGCTCCTACGAGCAGTACTTC. It is translated as CASRTGYSSYEQYF. The chain links TRBV7-2 to TRBJ2-7; tentatively, D is TRBD1 (5 bases). Between the trimmed V and J ends, which lost 8 bases and 0 bases, there was a span of 14 bases. Germline V gives CDR1 SGHTA, CDR2 FQGNSA. There are 14 residues in the CDR3. Variable domain in full (rest from reference TRBV7-2 and TRBJ2-7): GAGVSQSPSNKVTEKGKDVELRCDPISGHTALYWYRQSLGQGLEFLIYFQGNSAPDKSGLPSDRFSAERTGGSVSTLTIQRTQQEDSAVYLCASRTGYSSYEQYFGPGTRLTVT.

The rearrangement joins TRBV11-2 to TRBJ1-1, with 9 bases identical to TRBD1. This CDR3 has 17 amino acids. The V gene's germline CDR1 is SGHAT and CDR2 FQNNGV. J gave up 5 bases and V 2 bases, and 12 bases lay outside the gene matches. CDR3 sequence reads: CASSLRNPGQGKTEAFF. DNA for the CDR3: TGTGCCAGCAGCTTAAGGAACCCGGGACAGGGAAAGACTGAAGCTTTCTTT.

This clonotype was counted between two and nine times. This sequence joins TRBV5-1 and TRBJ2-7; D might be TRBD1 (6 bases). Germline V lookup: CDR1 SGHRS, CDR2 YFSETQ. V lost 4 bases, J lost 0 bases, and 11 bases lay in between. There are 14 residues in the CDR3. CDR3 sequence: CASSQGDISYEQYV. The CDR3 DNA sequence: TGCGCCAGCAGCCAAGGGGACATCTCCTACGAGCAGTACGTC.

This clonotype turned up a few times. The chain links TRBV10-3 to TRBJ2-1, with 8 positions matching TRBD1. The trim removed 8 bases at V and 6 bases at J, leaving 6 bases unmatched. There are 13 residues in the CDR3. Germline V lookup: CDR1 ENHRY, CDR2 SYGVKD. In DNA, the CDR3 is TGTGCCATCCGGGCCGACAGGGGCAATGAGCAGTTCTTC. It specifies CAIRADRGNEQFF.

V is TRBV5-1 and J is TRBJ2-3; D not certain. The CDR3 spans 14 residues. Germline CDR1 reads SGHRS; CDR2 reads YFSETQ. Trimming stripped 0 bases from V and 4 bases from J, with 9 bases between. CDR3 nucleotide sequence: TGCGCCAGCAGCTTGGGATCTCTCCCAGATACGCAGTATTTT. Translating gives CASSLGSLPDTQYF.